This T cell receptor beta chain was identified during a study of blood T cell repertoires in COVID-19. For the study at large: From the United States, Italy and Spain came samples of acute and convalescent COVID-19. T cells, B-cell-depleted T cells, or PBMCs supplied cDNA or gDNA.

V gave up 5 bases and J gave up 8 bases, with 12 bases separating them. CDR3 size: 13 residues. Germline CDR1 reads SSHAT; CDR2 reads FNYEAQ (reference sequence). This clone showed up just once. Authors' methods: Estimated nucleated cell counts came from reference gene primer amplification. Profiling relied on immunoSEQ multiplex PCR, and the TCRdb table lists in-frame clones only, not all of them. Clone size and the V and J calls come from that table; the DNA yielded D and trimming. Altogether roughly 170,000 clones are present, 88% being singletons, with the ten largest covering 25% to 30%. Sequences were obtained from peripheral blood. The chain recombines TRBV7-7 with TRBJ1-4, with D tentatively TRBD1 (5 bases). The source of this sequence is a man aged 60 to 69 with acute or convalescent COVID-19. Here the CDR3 reads CASSRGTNEKLFF. Written as DNA, the CDR3 is TGTGCCAGCAGCCGCGGGACGAACGAAAAACTGTTTTTT. Full variable domain (remainder filled in from reference TRBV7-7 and TRBJ1-4): GAGVSQSPRYKVTKRGQDVTLRCDPISSHATLYWYQQALGQGPEFLTYFNYEAQPDKSGLPSDRFSAERPEGSISTLTIQRTEQRDSAMYRCASSRGTNEKLFFGSGTQLSVL.